The 21 T cell receptor beta chains presented below share a single source sample, sequenced in a study of radiation and T cells in renal cell carcinoma (dated by TCRdb to the early 2020s). The time point label corresponds to: blood 2 weeks post-SBRT. The treatment or condition label for this specimen denotes: 15 Gy SBRT to primary tumor, nephrectomy 4 weeks later. The receptor library was made with the immunoSEQ multiplex PCR assay. The clones in this table, taken by TCRdb from immuneACCESS, are in-frame only. Not every clone is retained; where verified, under half of the shortfall comes from an unresolved V gene, and the cause of the rest is unknown. In this sample the table shows 150,000 or so clones, about 91% of which occur a single time. The ten largest clones represent 10% to 15% of the sample. Source: blood, taken from a patient whose treatment included radiotherapy and nephrectomy. The receptor set was obtained from a woman in her forties or fifties with renal cell carcinoma.

This clone was detected once. CDR3 residues: CATSRDRVGELFF. In nucleotides, the CDR3 is TGTGCCACCAGCAGAGATCGGGTAGGGGAGCTGTTTTTT. The genes are TRBV15 and TRBJ2-2; no clear D gene. The CDR3 length is 13 residues. Germline values: CDR1 LNHNV, CDR2 YYDKDF (reference sequence). V was pared by 0 bases and J by 8 bases, with 7 bases between.

V usage is TRBV11-3 and J usage is TRBJ2-7; D unclear. The CDR3 sequence is 13 residues long. The V end lost 6 bases, the J end lost 2 bases, and 11 bases lay between the germline ends. Germline V gene data show CDR1 as SGHNT and CDR2 as YENEEA. CDR3 protein: CASSTGVPYEQYF. In DNA, the CDR3 is TGTGCCAGCAGTACCGGAGTCCCCTACGAGCAGTACTTC.

This chain joins TRBV5-1 and TRBJ2-5, with TRBD2 matching 11 bases. Germline V gene data show CDR1 as SGHRS and CDR2 as YFSETQ. Unmatched junction bases numbered 8, after V lost 0 bases and J lost 7 bases. This CDR3 spans 16 amino acids. The CDR3 is CASSLEVAGGLGTQYF. CDR3 DNA sequence: TGCGCCAGCAGCTTGGAAGTAGCGGGGGGGCTAGGGACCCAGTACTTC. Together with reference TRBV5-1 and TRBJ2-5, the CDR3 gives the full variable domain: KAGVTQTPRYLIKTRGQQVTLSCSPISGHRSVSWYQQTPGQGLQFLFEYFSETQRNKGNFPGRFSGRQFSNSRSEMNVSTLELGDSALYLCASSLEVAGGLGTQYFGPGTRLLVL.

The CDR3 loop reads CAISELAGLDEQFF. The CDR3 DNA follows: TGTGCCATCAGTGAACTAGCGGGGTTGGATGAGCAGTTCTTC. This rearrangement joins TRBV10-3 to TRBJ2-1; 10 bases fit TRBD2. Germline CDR1 reads ENHRY; CDR2 reads SYGVKD. The length of the CDR3 is 14 residues. The J segment lost 8 bases and the V segment lost 3 bases, leaving 4 bases of the junction unmatched.

The chain is built from TRBV5-6 and TRBJ1-2; D is perhaps TRBD1 (6 bases). Germline CDR1 and CDR2: SGHDT and YYEEEE. The length of the CDR3 is 12 residues. Trimming removed 4 bases at V and 2 bases at J, with 6 bases between. The CDR3 loop is CASSTGNYGYTF. CDR3 DNA: TGTGCCAGCAGCACAGGGAACTATGGCTACACCTTC.

The chain is built from TRBV7-2 and TRBJ1-5, with a possible D match to TRBD1 (5 bases). There are 15 residues in the CDR3. CDR1 is SGHTA, CDR2 FQGNSA, per germline. The V gene lost 2 bases and the J gene lost 7 bases, with 15 bases spanning the gap. The CDR3 DNA reads as TGTGCCAGCAGCTTATTCTTGGAGGGGTGGCAGCCCCAGCATTTT. Its protein product is CASSLFLEGWQPQHF. Full variable domain (rest looked up from reference TRBV7-2 and TRBJ1-5): GAGVSQSPSNKVTEKGKDVELRCDPISGHTALYWYRQSLGQGLEFLIYFQGNSAPDKSGLPSDRFSAERTGGSVSTLTIQRTQQEDSAVYLCASSLFLEGWQPQHFGDGTRLSIL.

The chain links TRBV5-1 to TRBJ2-4; tentatively, D is TRBD2 (5 bases). V lost 4 bases to trimming and J lost 7 bases, with 15 bases between them. This CDR3 has 14 amino acids. Germline V gene sequence: CDR1 SGHRS, CDR2 YFSETQ. CDR3 region: CASSQQGGSNIQYF. Here the CDR3 DNA reads TGCGCCAGCAGCCAACAAGGAGGTTCGAACATTCAGTACTTC.

The chain carries TRBV2 and TRBJ2-3; D possibly corresponds to TRBD1 (6 bases). Germline CDR1 is SNHLY and CDR2 is FYNNEI. The CDR3 sequence is 15 residues long. Trimming removed 6 bases at V and 3 bases at J, with 16 bases between. The CDR3 here is CASRDGQPGTDTQYF. The CDR3 DNA sequence: TGTGCCAGCAGAGACGGACAGCCAGGGACAGATACGCAGTATTTT.

This chain joins TRBV2 and TRBJ2-7, with 7 bases that match TRBD2. The J segment lost 3 bases and the V segment lost 7 bases, leaving 12 bases of the junction unmatched. Germline V CDR1 and CDR2: SNHLY, FYNNEI. This CDR3 contains 15 residues. The CDR3 bases are TGTGCCAGCACCATCGACCCGGGGGGAAGCTACGAGCAGTACTTC. As protein: CASTIDPGGSYEQYF. Full variable domain (remainder filled in from reference TRBV2 and TRBJ2-7): EPEVTQTPSHQVTQMGQEVILRCVPISNHLYFYWYRQILGQKVEFLVSFYNNEISEKSEIFDDQFSVERPDGSNFTLKIRSTKLEDSAMYFCASTIDPGGSYEQYFGPGTRLTVT.

The CDR3 DNA reads as TGCGCCAGCCTTAAAACGTCGGGGAACAATGAGCAGTTCTTC. The encoded protein is CASLKTSGNNEQFF. The gene calls are TRBV5-1 and TRBJ2-1; D might be TRBD2 (5 bases). The V and J ends lost 7 bases and 5 bases respectively, with 16 bases between them. Per germline, CDR1 SGHRS and CDR2 YFSETQ. This CDR3 is built from 14 residues.

The chain combines TRBV6-5 with TRBJ2-7; a weak D match, TRBD1 (6 bases). Germline V CDR1 and CDR2: MNHEY, SVGAGI. The V and J ends lost 7 bases and 1 base respectively, with 8 bases between them. CDR3 length equals 12 residues. The CDR3 bases are TGTGCCAGCAAAGACAGGTCCTACGAGCAGTACTTC. Protein product: CASKDRSYEQYF.

The CDR3 DNA is TGTGCCAGCAGCTTGGAAAGGAGATATGGCTACACCTTC. It encodes CASSLERRYGYTF. The chain is built from TRBV5-4 and TRBJ1-2; D not certain. V lost 0 bases, J lost 5 bases, and 8 bases lay in between. This CDR3 is 13 amino acids long. Germline-derived CDR1 and CDR2 are SGHNT and YYREEE (reference sequence).

CDR3 DNA sequence: TGCGCCAGCAGCTTGGATACTAGCGGGGACCGAAATGAGCAGTTCTTC. Its protein is CASSLDTSGDRNEQFF. This chain uses TRBV5-1 with TRBJ2-1; 10 bases line up with TRBD2. V shed 0 bases, J shed 7 bases, and the junction held 7 bases outside the gene matches. The germline gives CDR1 SGHRS, CDR2 YFSETQ. This CDR3 has 16 residues.

This clone is a singleton in its sample. V gene TRBV21-1 combines with J gene TRBJ2-5; the D call TRBD2 from the table was never checked on the DNA. TRBV21-1 is described as a pseudogene. The CDR3 runs 18 residues. The CDR3: CASSKAASGGACQETQYF. The CDR3 DNA is TGTGCCAGCAGCAAAGCGGCTAGCGGGGGGGCCTGCCAAGAGACCCAGTACTTC.

The J gene is TRBJ2-5, the V gene TRBV7-9; 12 bases align to TRBD2. J was trimmed by 2 bases and V by 6 bases; bases with no gene match: 10. The CDR3 is made up of 17 amino acids. Germline values: CDR1 SEHNR, CDR2 FQNEAQ (reference sequence). CDR3 sequence (DNA): TGTGCCAGCAGACCGCGGACTAGCGGGGATAGACAAGAGACCCAGTACTTC. Protein: CASRPRTSGDRQETQYF. The full variable domain, rest sourced from reference TRBV7-9 and TRBJ2-5, is DTGVSQNPRHKITKRGQNVTFRCDPISEHNRLYWYRQTLGQGPEFLTYFQNEAQLEKSRLLSDRFSAERPKGSFSTLEIQRTEQGDSAMYLCASRPRTSGDRQETQYFGPGTRLLVL.

The V and J genes are TRBV9 and TRBJ2-7; D gene unclear. Trimming stripped 3 bases from V and 4 bases from J, with 17 bases between. The CDR3 runs 15 residues. Germline V CDR1 and CDR2: SGDLS, YYNGEE. CDR3: CASSENNSPLYEQYF. CDR3 sequence (DNA): TGTGCCAGCAGCGAGAACAACAGTCCTTTATACGAGCAGTACTTC.

J is TRBJ2-5 and V is TRBV9; perhaps D is TRBD1 or TRBD2 (5 bases each). Germline V gene data show CDR1 as SGDLS and CDR2 as YYNGEE. This CDR3 is 15 amino acids long. V dropped 0 bases and J dropped 7 bases, with 16 bases sitting between them. The CDR3 is CASSVAGDLTGTQYF. The CDR3 DNA sequence: TGTGCCAGCAGCGTAGCTGGGGACCTCACGGGGACCCAGTACTTC.

The chain uses TRBV13 and TRBJ2-1, with 8 bases lining up with TRBD2. Germline trimming cut 3 bases from V and 10 bases from J; bases unmatched to any gene: 20. The CDR3 is 18 amino acids. Germline V gene lookup returns CDR1 PRHDT and CDR2 FYEKMQ (reference sequence). The CDR3 protein is CASSFRKWERGFVVEQFF. CDR3 nucleotide sequence: TGTGCCAGCAGCTTTCGAAAATGGGAGCGGGGGTTTGTGGTAGAGCAGTTCTTC. The entire variable domain, with the rest obtained from reference TRBV13 and TRBJ2-1, is as follows: AAGVIQSPRHLIKEKRETATLKCYPIPRHDTVYWYQQGPGQDPQFLISFYEKMQSDKGSIPDRFSAQQFSDYHSELNMSSLELGDSALYFCASSFRKWERGFVVEQFFGPGTRLTVL.

CDR3 amino acids: CASSQYVQIITGSPLHF. The CDR3 DNA reads TGCGCCAGCAGCCAATATGTACAGATCATAACGGGTTCACCCCTCCACTTT. The chain recombines TRBV4-3 with TRBJ1-6; D ambiguous. The CDR3 totals 17 residues. Trimming stripped 2 bases from V and 9 bases from J, with 20 bases between. Germline lookup yields CDR1 LGHNA and CDR2 YSLEER.

This chain connects TRBV19 to TRBJ1-5; TRBD1 is a possible D gene (5 bases). There are 15 residues in the CDR3. V gave up 6 bases and J gave up 1 base, with 13 bases separating them. Germline-derived CDR1 and CDR2 are LNHDA and SQIVND (reference sequence). The CDR3 DNA follows: TGTGCCAGTAGCATGAGGGGTCGGAGCAATCAGCCCCAGCATTTT. Translated: CASSMRGRSNQPQHF.

In its sample, this clone was seen many times. The rearrangement joins TRBV7-9 to TRBJ1-2, with 9 bases fitting TRBD1. Losses at the gene ends were 11 bases for V and 5 bases for J; bases not matched to a gene: 9. Germline CDR1 is SEHNR and CDR2 is FQNEAQ (reference sequence). The CDR3 length is 13 residues. CDR3: CAGRDREGYGYTF. CDR3 nucleotides: TGTGCCGGACGGGACAGGGAGGGATATGGCTACACCTTC.